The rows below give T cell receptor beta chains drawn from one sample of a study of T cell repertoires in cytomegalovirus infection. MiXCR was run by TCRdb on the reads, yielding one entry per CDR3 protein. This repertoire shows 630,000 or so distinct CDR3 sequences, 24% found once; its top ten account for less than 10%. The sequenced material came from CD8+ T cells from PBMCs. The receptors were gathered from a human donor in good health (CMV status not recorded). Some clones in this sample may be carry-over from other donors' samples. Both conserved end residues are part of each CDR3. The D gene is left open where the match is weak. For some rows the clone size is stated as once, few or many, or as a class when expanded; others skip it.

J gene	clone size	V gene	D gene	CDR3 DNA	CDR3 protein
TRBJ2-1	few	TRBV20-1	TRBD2	TGTAGCGGGGGGTACAATGAGCAGTTCTTC	CSGGYNEQFF
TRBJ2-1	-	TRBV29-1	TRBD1	TGCAGCGTTTCTACCGGGACAGGGGCCAATGAGCAGTTCTTC	CSVSTGTGANEQFF
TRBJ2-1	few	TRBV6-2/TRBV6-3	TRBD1	TGTGCCAGCAGTTACTCGTTCTGGGGACAGGGAAACAATGAGCAGTTCTTC	CASSYSFWGQGNNEQFF
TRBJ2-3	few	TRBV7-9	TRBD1	TGTGCCAGCAGCTGCGGGCGGACAGGGCTCAATACGCAGTATTTT	CASSCGRTGLNTQYF
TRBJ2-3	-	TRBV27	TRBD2	TGTGCCAGCGGGCTAGCGGGGGCAAACACAGATACGCAGTATTTT	CASGLAGANTDTQYF
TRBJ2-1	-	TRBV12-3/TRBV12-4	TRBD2	TGTGCCATCAAGAGACTAGCGGGACACAATGAGCAGTTCTTC	CAIKRLAGHNEQFF
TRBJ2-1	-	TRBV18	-	TGTGCCAGCTCACCAGTGCCGCTAGGGAGTGAGCAGTTCTTC	CASSPVPLGSEQFF
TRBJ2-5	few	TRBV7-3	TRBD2	TGTGCCAGCAGCTTAACGGCAAGTAGCGGGGGAGAAGAGACCCAGTACTTC	CASSLTASSGGEETQYF
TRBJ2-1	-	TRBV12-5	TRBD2	TGTGCTAGTGGTCCACCCGGGACTAGCAGGAACTATGAGCAGTTCTTC	CASGPPGTSRNYEQFF
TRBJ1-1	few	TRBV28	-	TGTGCCAGCGTTCCGGGAGCCACTGAAGCTTTCTTT	CASVPGATEAFF
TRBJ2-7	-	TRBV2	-	TGTGCCAGCACTAATCCACCTAGCCACGAGCAGTACTTC	CASTNPPSHEQYF
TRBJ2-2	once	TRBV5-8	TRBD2	TGTGCCAGCAGATCGCCTAGCGGGGAATGGACCGGGGAGCTGTTTTTT	CASRSPSGEWTGELFF
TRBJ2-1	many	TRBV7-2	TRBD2	TGTGCCAGCAGCCTCGGACTAGAATTGAAATACAATGAGCAGTTCTTC	CASSLGLELKYNEQFF
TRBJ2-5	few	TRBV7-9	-	TGTGCCAGCAGCTCTATGGATCCAGGAGAACAAGAGACCCAGTACTTC	CASSSMDPGEQETQYF
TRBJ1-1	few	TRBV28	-	TGTGCCAGCAGTTCGCTTGTCGGCACTGAAGCTTTCTTT	CASSSLVGTEAFF
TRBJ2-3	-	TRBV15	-	TGTGCCACCAGCAGAGGATCCAATCCGTCTAGCACAGATACGCAGTATTTT	CATSRGSNPSSTDTQYF
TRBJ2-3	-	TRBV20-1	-	TGCAGTGGTTCGAGCCACAGGGTAGGGACAGATACGCAGTATTTT	CSGSSHRVGTDTQYF
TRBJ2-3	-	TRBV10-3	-	TGTGCCGCCCTTAACGGAGAATCAGATACTCAGTATTTT	CAALNGESDTQYF
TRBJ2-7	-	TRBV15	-	TGTGCCGCGGGGAAGGGAGGCTACGAGCAGTACTTC	CAAGKGGYEQYF
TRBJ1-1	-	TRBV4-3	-	TGCGCCAACAGCAGTTACCCTGGGCACCGCACTGAAGCTTTCTTT	CANSSYPGHRTEAFF
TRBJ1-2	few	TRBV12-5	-	TGTGCTAGTGGTCCCGGAGAGGGATATGGCTACACCTTC	CASGPGEGYGYTF
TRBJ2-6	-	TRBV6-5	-	TGTGCCAGCTCGACAATCTCTGGGGCCAACGTCCTGACTTTC	CASSTISGANVLTF
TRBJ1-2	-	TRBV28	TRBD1	TGTGCCAACGCCATAGTCGGGACAGAGTCCGCTGGCTACACCTTC	CANAIVGTESAGYTF
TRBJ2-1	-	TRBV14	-	TGTGCCAGCAGCCAAGATCGAGGGGGGGGATGGATATATGAGCAGTTCTTC	CASSQDRGGGWIYEQFF
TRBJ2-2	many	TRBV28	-	TGTGCCAGCAGACGAAACACCGGGGAGCTGTTTTTT	CASRRNTGELFF
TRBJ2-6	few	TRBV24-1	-	TGTGCCACCAGTGACCTGGGATCCTCTGGGGCCAACGTCCTGACTTTC	CATSDLGSSGANVLTF
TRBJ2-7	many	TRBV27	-	TGTGCCAGCGGCCCGAGACGGTGGGAGGAACACGAGCAGTACTTC	CASGPRRWEEHEQYF
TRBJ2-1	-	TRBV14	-	TGTGCCAGCGGGACGTACTCCTACAATGAGCAGTTCTTC	CASGTYSYNEQFF
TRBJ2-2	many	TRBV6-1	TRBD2	TGTGCCAGCAGTAAAGCGGGGGGTCCCGGGGAGCTGTTTTTT	CASSKAGGPGELFF
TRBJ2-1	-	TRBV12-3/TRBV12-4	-	TGTGCCAGCAGCGAAGCTAGTGAGCAGTTCTTC	CASSEASEQFF
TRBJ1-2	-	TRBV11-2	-	TGTGCCAGCAGCCTGCCCTGGGACCGGAATGGCTACACCTTC	CASSLPWDRNGYTF
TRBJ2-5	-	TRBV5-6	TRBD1	TGTGCCAGCAGCTTGGGTCGGGACAGGGGAGGGGAGACCCAGTACTTC	CASSLGRDRGGETQYF
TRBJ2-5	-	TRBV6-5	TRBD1	TGTGTCAGCAGTTACTCGGACAGGATGGAAGAGACCCAGTACTTC	CVSSYSDRMEETQYF
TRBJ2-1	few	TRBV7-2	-	TGTGCCAGCAGCCCGGCGTTTAACGTGCAGTTCTTC	CASSPAFNVQFF
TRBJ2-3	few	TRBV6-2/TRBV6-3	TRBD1	TGTGCCAGCAGTTACCTGCGGGACAGGGTTTCCACAGATACGCAGTATTTT	CASSYLRDRVSTDTQYF
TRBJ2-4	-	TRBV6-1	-	TGTGCCAGCAGCCCAGGGAGGCTGCCCAAAAACATTCAGTACTTC	CASSPGRLPKNIQYF
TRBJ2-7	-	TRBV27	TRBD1	TGTGCCAGCAGTCTCACAGGGGCCGGCTACGAGCAGTACTTC	CASSLTGAGYEQYF
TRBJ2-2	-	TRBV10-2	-	TGCGCCAGCACGGCAGGGTTGTTTGCCGGGGAGCTGTTTTTT	CASTAGLFAGELFF
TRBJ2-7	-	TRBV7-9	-	TGTGCCAGCAGCTTAAACCAGGGACCATCCTACGAGCAGTACTTC	CASSLNQGPSYEQYF
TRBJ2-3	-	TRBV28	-	TGTGCCAGCAGTCGGGACACTAGCACAGATACGCAGTATTTT	CASSRDTSTDTQYF
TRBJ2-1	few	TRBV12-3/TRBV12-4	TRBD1	TGTGCCAGCAGTTTAGGCTCTCCGGGACAGTGGACCTTGGGGAATGAGCAGTTCTTC	CASSLGSPGQWTLGNEQFF
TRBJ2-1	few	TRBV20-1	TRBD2	TGCAGTGCTAGCCCGCCTAGCGGATACTACAATGAGCAGTTCTTC	CSASPPSGYYNEQFF
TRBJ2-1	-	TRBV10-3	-	TGTGCCATCAGTGAGGGAAGCTCCTACAATGAGCAGTTCTTC	CAISEGSSYNEQFF
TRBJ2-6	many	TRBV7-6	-	TGTGCCAGCAGCCAAGGGGCTGGGGCCAACGTCCTGACTTTC	CASSQGAGANVLTF
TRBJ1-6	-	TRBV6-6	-	TGTGCCAGCAGTTCCACTCCTCTGAGCTCCTATAATTCACCCCTCCACTTT	CASSSTPLSSYNSPLHF
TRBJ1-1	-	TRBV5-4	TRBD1	TGTGCCAGCAGCCCCTGGACAGGGGAAGGCGGGAACACTGAAGCTTTCTTT	CASSPWTGEGGNTEAFF
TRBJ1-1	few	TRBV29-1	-	TGCAGCGTTGAAGAAGGACAGTTTGGCACTGAAGCTTTCTTT	CSVEEGQFGTEAFF
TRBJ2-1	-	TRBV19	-	TGTGCCAGTATGCAGGGTTATGAGCAGTTCTTC	CASMQGYEQFF